The entry below gives a single T cell receptor beta chain sequence along with its context. This entry comes from a study of blood T cell repertoires in COVID-19. The CDR3 is 15 amino acids. The germline CDR1 and CDR2 sequences are LGHNT and FRNRAP. V was clipped by 6 bases and J by 6 bases, with 19 bases between them. TCRdb's table, derived via immunoSEQ multiplex PCR, lists solely in-frame clones and lacks some. The sample records some 170,000 clones, over 80% being singletons. The rearrangement uses TRBV12-5 and TRBJ2-3; D is perhaps TRBD1 (6 bases). The clonotype originates from a woman aged 70-85 years with acute or convalescent COVID-19. Sequences were obtained from peripheral blood. CDR3 DNA sequence: TGTGCTAGTGGCGCCTCCCCTTTGAGGGGGGATACGCAGTATTTT. This codes for CASGASPLRGDTQYF.